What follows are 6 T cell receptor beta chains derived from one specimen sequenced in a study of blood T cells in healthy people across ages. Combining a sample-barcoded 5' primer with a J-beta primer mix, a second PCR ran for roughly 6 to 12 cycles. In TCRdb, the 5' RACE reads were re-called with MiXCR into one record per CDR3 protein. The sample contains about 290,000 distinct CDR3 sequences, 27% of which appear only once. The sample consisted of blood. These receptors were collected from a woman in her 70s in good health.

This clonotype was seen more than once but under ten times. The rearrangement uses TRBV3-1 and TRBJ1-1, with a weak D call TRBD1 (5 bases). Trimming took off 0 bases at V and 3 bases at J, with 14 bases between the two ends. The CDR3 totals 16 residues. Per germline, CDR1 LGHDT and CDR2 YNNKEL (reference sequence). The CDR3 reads CASSQDGIWGDTEAFF. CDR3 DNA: TGTGCCAGCAGCCAAGATGGCATATGGGGGGACACTGAAGCTTTCTTT. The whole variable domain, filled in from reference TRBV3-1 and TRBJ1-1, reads DTAVSQTPKYLVTQMGNDKSIKCEQNLGHDTMYWYKQDSKKFLKIMFSYNNKELIINETVPNRFSPKSPDKAHLNLHINSLELGDSAVYFCASSQDGIWGDTEAFFGQGTRLTVV.

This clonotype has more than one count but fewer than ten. CDR3 protein: CASRTSGTDGQQFF. The CDR3 DNA follows: TGTGCCAGCAGAACTAGCGGGACAGATGGCCAGCAGTTCTTC. The V gene is TRBV6-2 or TRBV6-3, the J gene TRBJ2-1, with 10 bases aligning to TRBD2. This CDR3 spans 14 amino acids. With V trimmed by 6 bases and J by 11 bases, 10 bases remained unmatched. CDR1 and CDR2 (germline): MNHEY, SVGEGT.

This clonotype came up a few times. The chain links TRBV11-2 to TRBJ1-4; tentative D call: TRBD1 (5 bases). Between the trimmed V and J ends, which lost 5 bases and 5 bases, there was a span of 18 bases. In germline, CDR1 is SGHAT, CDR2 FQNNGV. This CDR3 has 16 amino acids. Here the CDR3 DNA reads TGTGCCAGCAGCCCCAATTCCGGGACGGAAAATGAAAAACTGTTTTTT. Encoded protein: CASSPNSGTENEKLFF.

CDR3 amino acids: CASTQQGYEQYF. CDR3 nucleotides: TGTGCCAGCACACAACAGGGGTACGAGCAGTACTTC. The V and J genes are TRBV7-8 and TRBJ2-7, with TRBD1 matching 7 bases. V lost 7 bases to trimming and J lost 4 bases; unmatched junction nucleotides: 4. Germline-derived CDR1 and CDR2 are SGHVS and FQNEAQ. This CDR3 spans 12 amino acids. Supplemented by reference TRBV7-8 and TRBJ2-7, the full variable domain reads GAGVSQSPRYKVAKRGQDVALRCDPISGHVSLFWYQQALGQGPEFLTYFQNEAQLDKSGLPSDRFFAERPEGSVSTLKIQRTQQEDSAVYLCASTQQGYEQYFGPGTRLTVT.

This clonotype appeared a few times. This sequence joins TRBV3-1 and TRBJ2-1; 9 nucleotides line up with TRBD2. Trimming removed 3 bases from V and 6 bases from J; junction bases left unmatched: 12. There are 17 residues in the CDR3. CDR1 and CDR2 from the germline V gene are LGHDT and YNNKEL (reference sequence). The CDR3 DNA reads TGTGCCAGCAGCCACCCCCTCGTGGCGGGAGGGCTCAATGAGCAGTTCTTC. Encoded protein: CASSHPLVAGGLNEQFF.

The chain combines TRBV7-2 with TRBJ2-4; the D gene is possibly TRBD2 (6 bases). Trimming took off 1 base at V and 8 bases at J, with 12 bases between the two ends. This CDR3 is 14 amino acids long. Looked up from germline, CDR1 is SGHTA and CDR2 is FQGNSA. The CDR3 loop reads CASSLVGGDDIQYF. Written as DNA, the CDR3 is TGTGCCAGCAGCTTAGTTGGAGGGGACGACATTCAGTACTTC.